Here is one TCR beta chain with its context. As yet, its antigen is unknown. This record comes from a study of cytomegalovirus exposure and HLA in healthy donors. Background on the study: Earlier sequencing of some 180 million T cells yielded fewer than 140 million unique TCR beta sequences. Study-level results: A few of the chains that were CMV-associated were confirmed in vitro to be specific for CMV antigens. Accurate HLA-A and HLA-B prediction from TCR beta sequences was reported for most subjects. Later analysis found that TCR beta chains associated with HLA were more clonally expanded than other, equally common chains.

The CDR3 extends over 13 amino acids. The germline gives CDR1 MDHEN, CDR2 SYDVKM. V lost 2 bases and J lost 8; bases outside the gene matches: 5. PCR was performed using 60 Vbeta and 13 Jbeta primers. The repertoire was sequenced with immunoSEQ multiplex PCR; TCRdb's copy has only in-frame clones and lacks some. The sample includes about 190,000 clones, around four fifths of them seen just once. The sequencing input was PBMCs. This clonotype was obtained from a man in his forties in good health and CMV-seropositive. The chain has TRBV28 and TRBJ2-5; 7 bases are a match to TRBD1. The CDR3 DNA is TGTGCCAGCAGTTTACTGGGACAGTCTACCCAGTACTTC. Encoded protein: CASSLLGQSTQYF.